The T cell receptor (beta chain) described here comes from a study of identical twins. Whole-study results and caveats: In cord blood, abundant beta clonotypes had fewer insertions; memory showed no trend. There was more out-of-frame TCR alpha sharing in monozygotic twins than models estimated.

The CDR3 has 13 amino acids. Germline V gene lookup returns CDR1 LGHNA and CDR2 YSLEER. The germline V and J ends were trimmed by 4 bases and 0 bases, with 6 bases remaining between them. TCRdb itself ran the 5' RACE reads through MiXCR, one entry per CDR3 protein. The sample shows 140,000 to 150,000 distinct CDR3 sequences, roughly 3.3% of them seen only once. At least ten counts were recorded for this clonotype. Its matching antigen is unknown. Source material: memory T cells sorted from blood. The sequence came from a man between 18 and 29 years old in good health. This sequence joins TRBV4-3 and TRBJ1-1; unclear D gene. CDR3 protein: CASSRAVNTEAFF. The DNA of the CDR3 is TGCGCCAGCAGCCGGGCGGTGAACACTGAAGCTTTCTTT.